This TCR beta chain stems from a study of blood T cell repertoires in COVID-19. The method was immunoSEQ multiplex PCR; TCRdb's version includes in-frame clones alone and lacks a portion of them. The repertoire holds some 120,000 clones, with roughly 90% as singletons. The CDR3 runs to 12 residues. Between the trimmed V and J ends, which lost 5 bases and 7 bases, there was a span of 11 bases. CDR1 is LNHDA and CDR2 is SQIVND in the germline V gene (reference sequence). The chain couples TRBV19 to TRBJ1-2, with D tentatively TRBD1 (5 bases). Sequences were obtained from peripheral blood. This clonotype was obtained from a man aged 45-65 years with acute or convalescent COVID-19. DNA of the CDR3: TGTGCCAGTAGTGATGGGGCGTTTGGCTACACCTTC. It encodes CASSDGAFGYTF.